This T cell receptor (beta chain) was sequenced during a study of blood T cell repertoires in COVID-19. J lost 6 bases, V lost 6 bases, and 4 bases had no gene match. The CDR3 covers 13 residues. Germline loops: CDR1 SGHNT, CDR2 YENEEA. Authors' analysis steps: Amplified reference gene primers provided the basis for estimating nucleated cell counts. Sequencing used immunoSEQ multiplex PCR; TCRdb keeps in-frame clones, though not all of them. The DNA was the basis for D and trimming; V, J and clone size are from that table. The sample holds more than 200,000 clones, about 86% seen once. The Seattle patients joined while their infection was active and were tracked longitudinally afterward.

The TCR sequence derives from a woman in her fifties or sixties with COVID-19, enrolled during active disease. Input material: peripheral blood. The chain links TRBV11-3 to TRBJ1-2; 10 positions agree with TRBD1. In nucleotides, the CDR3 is TGTGCCAGCAGTTTGACAGGGGGCCATGGCTACACCTTC. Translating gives CASSLTGGHGYTF.